This TCR beta chain was profiled in a study of blood T cell repertoires in COVID-19 (dated by TCRdb to 2020 to 2021). Regarding the research as a whole: Samples covering the acute and convalescent phases of COVID-19 were provided by collaborators in the United States, Italy and Spain. Deeply sampled blood TCRbeta repertoires from subjects exposed to, actively infected with, or recovered from COVID-19 were included in the dataset. HLA class I and class II types, where available, came from metadata supplied by the sample provider rather than from assay-based typing. Samples were obtained from the ongoing ImmuneRACE study (first 160 participants) and from over a thousand subjects provided by 6 global collaborators. The material from the prospective study consisted of cDNA or gDNA derived from T cells, B-cell-depleted T cells, or PBMCs. The repertoires were made available in a free public database intended to serve as a resource for research on the immune response to SARS-CoV-2. Sample metadata almost always included a de-identified subject ID, COVID-19 status, age in years and sex.

TCRbeta CDR3 regions were amplified from genomic DNA using the immunoSEQ Assay, a bias-controlled multiplex PCR. On the authors' methods: Nucleated cell counts per sample were estimated from amplification of reference gene primers within the assay. To quantify the absolute abundance of each unique TCRbeta CDR3 rearrangement, sequence reads were collapsed and filtered. For each sample, productive Simpson clonality was calculated as the square root of Simpson's diversity index over productive rearrangements. The table was pulled from immuneACCESS by TCRdb, which kept in-frame rearrangements only. Such tables lose some clones; where checked, under half of the loss comes from unresolved V genes, and the rest has no known cause. V and J calls and clone size are those listed in that table; D and trimming were worked out from the DNA. This sample is represented by just over 300,000 clones; 90% of them were singletons. Of the sample, around 4.5% is held by the ten largest clones.

From a lookup of the germline V gene, CDR1 and CDR2 are SNHLY and FYNNEI. V ends up 1 base short and J 4 bases short, with an unmatched junction base count of 6. The CDR3, from cysteine to phenylalanine, totals 16 residues. Only the CDR3 DNA stays, 48 bases, in frame from base 1. This clone is a singleton in its sample. Its antigen is unknown. No base qualities exist here, and no much larger clone lies one base off it. In the prospective study, participants were about 18 to 95 years old, resided in fewer than 25 geographic areas of the United States, and were enrolled through a virtual design. Cohort assignment in the prospective study relied on participant-reported clinical history from a screening survey and a study questionnaire. Each participant in the prospective study had whole blood, serum and a nasopharyngeal or oropharyngeal swab collected by mobile phlebotomists. Additional blood draws and questionnaires over an approximately 2-month period could optionally be provided by prospective study participants. Blood samples from the prospective study were shipped frozen or at room temperature prior to DNA extraction.

General study outcomes and caveats: The amount of clinical and demographic metadata varied by source and participant and was provided uncurated.

Recombination joined TRBV2 with TRBJ2-2; the junction holds 7 bases that match TRBD2. This TCR was recovered from a woman between 18 and 29 years old with acute COVID-19. The specimen was PBMCs or T cells enriched from blood (not recorded which). The nucleotides read TGTGCCAGCAGTGAAGACGCGGGAGCGGCCACCGGGGAGCTGTTTTTT. Translated, it reads CASSEDAGAATGELFF.